The 4 T cell receptor beta chains given below trace back to one sample, sequenced in a study of PD-L1 blockade in urothelial cancer. Sequencing was performed with immunoSEQ multiplex PCR; in TCRdb, only in-frame clones are kept and a portion is missing. The data show more than 30,000 clones, roughly 82% seen once. Specimen: PBMCs, collected around atezolizumab (anti-PD-L1) treatment. Receptors originate from a man in his 60s with urothelial cancer.

The genes are TRBV19 and TRBJ1-2; D is ambiguous. Looked up from germline, CDR1 is LNHDA and CDR2 is SQIVND (reference sequence). The V gene lost 4 bases and the J gene lost 6 bases, with 12 bases spanning the gap. This CDR3 spans 13 amino acids. CDR3 sequence reads: CASSSDTPHGYTF. DNA for the CDR3: TGTGCCAGTAGTAGCGACACCCCACATGGCTACACCTTC.

This chain connects TRBV18 to TRBJ2-7; the match to TRBD1 covers 7 bases. The CDR3 length is 15 residues. V shed 1 base, J shed 2 bases, and the junction held 5 bases outside the gene matches. Germline V gene data show CDR1 as KGHSH and CDR2 as LQKENI. CDR3 coding DNA: TGTGCCAGCTCACCACAGGGGGCGAAGACCTACGAGCAGTACTTC. Protein: CASSPQGAKTYEQYF.

The rearrangement links TRBV11-3 to TRBJ2-1; D unclear. The CDR3 loop spans 13 amino acids. The V end lost 0 bases, the J end lost 4 bases, and 4 bases lay between the germline ends. CDR1 is SGHNT and CDR2 is YENEEA in the germline V gene. The CDR3 sequence: CASSLDRYNEQFF. The DNA of the CDR3 is TGTGCCAGCAGCTTAGACAGATACAATGAGCAGTTCTTC.

This rearrangement joins TRBV6-1 to TRBJ2-7; TRBD1 agrees at 11 bases. The CDR3 spans 16 residues. V lost 4 bases and J lost 6; bases outside the gene matches: 11. Germline-derived CDR1 and CDR2 are MNHNS and SASEGT. CDR3 in amino acids: CASSALPGQGVGEQYF. The CDR3 nucleotides read TGTGCCAGCAGTGCCCTCCCGGGACAGGGGGTAGGCGAGCAGTACTTC.